This entry lists 27 T cell receptor beta chains sequenced from one sample in a study of vaccination effects on CD4 cells after COVID-19. Method: immunoSEQ multiplex PCR; TCRdb's copy keeps in-frame clones and lacks some. The data show 17,000 or so clones, nearly 75% seen once. Antigen-specific CD4+ T cells were first expanded with viral peptide pools by the ViraFEST assay and only then sequenced. Investigators separated out CD4+ T cells once around 10 days of culture had passed. Confirmation by PCR established that the person had SARS-CoV-2 infection between March and December 2020. Each person got two doses of an mRNA SARS-CoV-2 vaccine, BNT162b2 or mRNA-1273. No antigen is known for these receptors. The specimen comprised CD4+ T cells from PBMCs cultured with SARS-CoV-2 spike peptides, sampled after COVID-19 vaccination. These receptors originate from a human donor who had a prior SARS-CoV-2 infection.

This clone was picked up one time. The rearrangement links TRBV18 to TRBJ2-6; possible D gene TRBD1, 5 bases. CDR1 KGHSH and CDR2 LQKENI come from the germline V gene. Trimming took off 0 bases at V and 0 bases at J, with 18 bases between the two ends. The CDR3 runs 20 residues. CDR3 coding DNA: TGTGCCAGCTCACCACCGTCCAGGGTAGCCCTCTACTCTGGGGCCAACGTCCTGACTTTC. This translates into CASSPPSRVALYSGANVLTF. The full variable domain, rest sourced from reference TRBV18 and TRBJ2-6, is NAGVMQNPRHLVRRRGQEARLRCSPMKGHSHVYWYRQLPEEGLKFMVYLQKENIIDESGMPKERFSAEFPKEGPSILRIQQVVRGDSAAYFCASSPPSRVALYSGANVLTFGAGSRLTVL.

CDR3 nucleotides: TGCGCCAGCAGCCATAGACAGGGGTCGAACACTGAAGCTTTCTTT. It yields the protein CASSHRQGSNTEAFF. The rearrangement links TRBV4-1 to TRBJ1-1; 8 bases are a match to TRBD1. The CDR3 has 15 residues. In germline, CDR1 is MGHRA, CDR2 YSYEKL. Trimming at V came to 3 bases and at J to 1 base, leaving 4 bases not matched to a gene.

This CDR3 reads CASSYSPTGGYTGELFF. The CDR3, as DNA: TGTGCCAGCAGTTACTCGCCGACAGGGGGGTACACCGGGGAGCTGTTTTTT. The chain combines TRBV6-2 or TRBV6-3 with TRBJ2-2; 9 bases agree with TRBD1. Trimming removed 0 bases from V and 3 bases from J; junction bases left unmatched: 5. This CDR3 has 17 amino acids. Germline values: CDR1 MNHEY, CDR2 SVGEGT.

The count of this clone is one. The chain employs TRBV9 and TRBJ2-3, with TRBD1 matching 9 bases. CDR1 and CDR2 (germline): SGDLS, YYNGEE. There are 15 residues in the CDR3. Trimming took 3 bases from V and 6 from J; bases not matched to a gene: 8. DNA of the CDR3: TGTGCCAGCAGCGAAACACAGGGGGCGTCGGATACGCAGTATTTT. It yields the protein CASSETQGASDTQYF.

This clone has more than one count but fewer than ten. V usage is TRBV30 and J usage is TRBJ1-5, with D possibly matching TRBD1 (6 bases). The CDR3 runs 13 residues. From germline, CDR1 is GTSNPN and CDR2 SVGIG (reference sequence). Trimming left V 0 bases short and J 7 bases short, with 10 bases between. The CDR3, as DNA: TGTGCCTGGAGTGTATTCAGGGGCCAGCCCCAGCATTTT. The encoded protein is CAWSVFRGQPQHF.

This clone has a handful of counts. V usage is TRBV5-1 and J usage is TRBJ2-1, with D perhaps TRBD2 (6 bases). CDR1 and CDR2 (germline): SGHRS, YFSETQ. This CDR3 comprises 17 residues. The V end lost 4 bases, the J end lost 0 bases, and 17 bases lay between the germline ends. The CDR3 region is CASSPRVAGSSYNEQFF. CDR3 sequence (DNA): TGCGCCAGCAGCCCCAGGGTCGCGGGAAGCTCCTACAATGAGCAGTTCTTC.

This rearrangement joins TRBV6-2 or TRBV6-3 to TRBJ2-3; the match to TRBD2 covers 9 bases. Trimming cost V 6 bases and J 4 bases; bases outside gene matches: 17. Germline values: CDR1 MNHEY, CDR2 SVGEGT. This CDR3 has 18 residues. The CDR3 here is CASSPRWALAGRADTQYF. CDR3 nucleotides: TGTGCCAGCAGCCCACGATGGGCCCTAGCGGGAAGGGCAGATACGCAGTATTTT.

DNA of the CDR3: TGTGCCAGTAGTATAGAAAGCAGCAATCAGCCCCAGCATTTT. Its translation: CASSIESSNQPQHF. This sequence joins TRBV19 and TRBJ1-5; no reliable D call. V was pared by 0 bases and J by 1 base, with 4 bases between. The CDR3 loop spans 14 amino acids. CDR1 is LNHDA and CDR2 is SQIVND in the germline V gene (reference sequence).

The J gene is TRBJ1-1, the V gene TRBV5-5; 7 nucleotides line up with TRBD1. Looked up from germline, CDR1 is SGHKS and CDR2 is YYEKEE (reference sequence). This CDR3 contains 14 residues. With V trimmed by 0 bases and J by 7 bases, 6 bases remained unmatched. The CDR3 DNA sequence: TGTGCCAGCAGCTTGGTCGGGACAGAAAATGAAGCTTTCTTT. It translates to CASSLVGTENEAFF.

The chain links TRBV20-1 to TRBJ2-3, with no clear D. The CDR3 sequence is 11 residues long. Per germline, CDR1 DFQATT and CDR2 SNEGSKA (reference sequence). V lost 0 bases and J lost 8, with 6 bases in between. CDR3 loop: CSARDTGTQYF. CDR3 sequence (DNA): TGCAGTGCTAGAGATACCGGTACGCAGTATTTT.

The chain links TRBV6-5 to TRBJ2-2, with D possibly TRBD2 on 5 matching bases. V lost 6 bases to trimming and J lost 5 bases, with 7 bases between them. The CDR3 runs 12 residues. Germline V lookup: CDR1 MNHEY, CDR2 SVGAGI. CDR3 sequence reads: CASRLGTGELFF. The CDR3 DNA reads TGTGCCAGCAGACTAGGGACCGGGGAGCTGTTTTTT.

This chain connects TRBV6-6 to TRBJ2-3, with TRBD1 matching over 9 bases. Germline CDR1 MNHNY, CDR2 SVGAGI (reference sequence). The ends lost 6 bases at V and 2 bases at J; junction bases unmatched: 9. The CDR3 sequence is 16 residues long. As DNA, the CDR3 is TGTGCCAGCAGAACAGACAGGGGGAGGACCACAGATACGCAGTATTTT. This codes for CASRTDRGRTTDTQYF.

This clone was seen more than once but under ten times. The rearrangement links TRBV11-3 to TRBJ1-1; 9 bases map to TRBD1. J lost 5 bases, V lost 2 bases, and 3 bases had no gene match. Per germline, CDR1 SGHNT and CDR2 YENEEA. The CDR3 covers 14 residues. The CDR3, as DNA: TGTGCCAGCAGCTTACGGGACAGGGTGACTGAAGCTTTCTTT. The encoded protein is CASSLRDRVTEAFF.

The gene calls are TRBV29-1 and TRBJ2-7; 7 bases map to TRBD1. J was trimmed by 4 bases and V by 6 bases; bases with no gene match: 15. The CDR3 has 15 residues. Germline V lookup: CDR1 SQVTM, CDR2 ANQGSEA. The CDR3 sequence: CSVGDGQAGAYEQYF. In DNA form, the CDR3 reads TGCAGCGTGGGGGATGGACAGGCTGGGGCTTACGAGCAGTACTTC.

The chain employs TRBV25-1 and TRBJ2-5, with TRBD2 matching 9 bases. V was pared by 3 bases and J by 5 bases, with 13 bases of the junction left unmatched. The V gene's germline CDR1 is MGHDK and CDR2 SYGVNS. The CDR3 loop spans 17 amino acids. CDR3 in amino acids: CASSDPLAGWAGETQYF. The CDR3 DNA follows: TGTGCCAGCAGTGATCCCCTAGCGGGATGGGCTGGCGAGACCCAGTACTTC.

V is TRBV12-3 or TRBV12-4 and J is TRBJ1-2; no clear D gene. V lost 1 base and J lost 5, with 8 bases in between. The CDR3 is 13 residues long. This chain's CDR3 is CASSLVREYGYTF. The DNA for the CDR3 is TGTGCCAGCAGTTTAGTCCGGGAGTATGGCTACACCTTC.

CDR3 in DNA: TGCGCCAGCAGCTTGGGGGCCGGGACGAGGGGTAACTATGGCTACACCTTC. This gives the protein CASSLGAGTRGNYGYTF. The chain couples TRBV5-1 to TRBJ1-2; D perhaps matches TRBD1 (5 bases). Germline CDR1 SGHRS, CDR2 YFSETQ. CDR3 size: 17 residues. Trimming took off 0 bases at V and 1 base at J, with 16 bases between the two ends.

The rearrangement uses TRBV7-2 and TRBJ1-5; maybe TRBD1 (5 bases). Germline CDR1 reads SGHTA; CDR2 reads FQGNSA. The CDR3 loop spans 15 amino acids. Trimming took off 1 base at V and 6 bases at J, with 13 bases between the two ends. The CDR3 DNA sequence: TGTGCCAGCAGCTTAGGGACAACCTTCTTTCAGCCCCAGCATTTT. The encoded protein is CASSLGTTFFQPQHF.

The rearrangement links TRBV7-9 to TRBJ2-5; the D gene is possibly TRBD1 (5 bases). The CDR3 is 13 residues long. Trimming pared 10 bases from V and 5 bases from J, leaving 17 bases between. CDR1 SEHNR and CDR2 FQNEAQ come from the germline V gene (reference sequence). The CDR3 DNA reads TGTGCCACCGAGATCAGGGCCCGCGAGACCCAGTACTTC. Its protein is CATEIRARETQYF.

This chain connects TRBV5-1 to TRBJ2-2, with D unresolved. Germline CDR1 SGHRS, CDR2 YFSETQ. The V end was cut by 2 bases, the J end by 3 bases, with 20 bases between. This CDR3 has 18 amino acids. In DNA form, the CDR3 reads TGCGCCAGCAGCTTAGCCTTAAACCGAGGTCGCGACACCGGGGAGCTGTTTTTT. Its translation: CASSLALNRGRDTGELFF.

Only one count was recorded for this clone. V is TRBV21-1 and J is TRBJ2-7; the D call TRBD1 from the table was never checked on the DNA. TRBV21-1 is shown as a pseudogene. The CDR3 runs 17 residues. The CDR3 DNA reads as TGTGCCAGCAGCAGGGGCTCTCCGACAGGGCGAAGCTACGAGCAGTACTTC. Its protein is CASSRGSPTGRSYEQYF.

By frequency in the sample, this clone is hyperexpanded. In DNA, the CDR3 is TGTGCCAGCAGCGAAGGGGAATATGGCTACACCTTC. Translating gives CASSEGEYGYTF. This chain links TRBV5-6 with TRBJ1-2; D perhaps matches TRBD1 (5 bases). The CDR3 covers 12 residues. V was clipped by 4 bases and J by 5 bases, with 9 bases between them. Germline V gene lookup returns CDR1 SGHDT and CDR2 YYEEEE.

J is TRBJ2-2 and V is TRBV7-3; 8 bases are shared with TRBD1. CDR3 length: 18 amino acids. Unmatched junction bases numbered 12, after V lost 5 bases and J lost 1 base. The germline CDR1 and CDR2 sequences are SGHTA and FQGTGA. For the CDR3, the DNA is TGTGCCAGCAGCCCAGCAGCATCAGGGGGCGGGAACACCGGGGAGCTGTTTTTT. It codes for CASSPAASGGGNTGELFF.

The V call is TRBV10-3, the J call TRBJ2-2, with 10 bases fitting TRBD2. The CDR3 spans 16 residues. CDR1 and CDR2 (germline): ENHRY, SYGVKD. Losses at the gene ends were 4 bases for V and 2 bases for J; bases not matched to a gene: 4. The CDR3 loop is CAISASGGFNTGELFF. CDR3 sequence (DNA): TGTGCCATCAGTGCTAGCGGGGGATTTAACACCGGGGAGCTGTTTTTT.

V gene TRBV19 combines with J gene TRBJ1-2; 7 bases map to TRBD1. The CDR3 runs 13 residues. The trim removed 7 bases at V and 5 bases at J, leaving 7 bases unmatched. The germline gives CDR1 LNHDA, CDR2 SQIVND (reference sequence). The CDR3 DNA is TGTGCCAGTACCGATTCGGACAGGTATGGCTACACCTTC. This gives the protein CASTDSDRYGYTF.

The chain uses TRBV18 and TRBJ2-3, with TRBD1 matching 9 bases. V trimming: 3 bases; J trimming: 3 bases; junction bases outside the gene matches: 4. The CDR3 sequence is 15 residues long. Germline V gives CDR1 KGHSH, CDR2 LQKENI. The CDR3 DNA follows: TGTGCCAGCTCACCGGGACAGGGATTTACAGATACGCAGTATTTT. It codes for CASSPGQGFTDTQYF.

J is TRBJ2-1 and V is TRBV3-1 (or the pseudogene TRBV3-2), with D uncertain. Germline CDR1 LGHDT, CDR2 YNNKEL (reference sequence). Trimming took 5 bases from V and 10 from J, leaving 9 bases between them. The CDR3 runs to 11 residues. CDR3 DNA: TGTGCCAGCAGCAGTATAGCCGAGCAGTTCTTC. Its protein product is CASSSIAEQFF.